This entry features one T cell receptor beta chain sequence. Other DNA sequences in the same sample also yield this CDR3. In the authors' methods: Reference gene primers were amplified, and this amplification served to estimate nucleated cell counts. Measured with immunoSEQ multiplex PCR; TCRdb has only the in-frame clones, and not every one. V, J and clone size reflect that table, while D and trimming were determined from the DNA. Here the sample spans about 100,000 clones, roughly 90% being singletons. This sample was included in a study of blood T cell repertoires in COVID-19. In the study overall: From the United States, Italy and Spain came samples of acute and convalescent COVID-19. The cDNA or gDNA used as material had been derived from T cells, B-cell-depleted T cells, or PBMCs.

The sequenced sample consisted of peripheral blood. The origin of this receptor is a human donor with COVID-19, enrolled during active disease. The donor label of this sample is uncertain.

This CDR3 is CSVEGGVYGYTF. CDR3 bases: TGCAGCGTTGAGGGGGGGGTCTATGGCTACACCTTC. V and J are TRBV29-1 and TRBJ1-2; a possible D gene is TRBD1 (5 bases). With 3 bases removed from V and 4 bases from J, the gap between germline ends came to 9 bases. Germline CDR1 SQVTM, CDR2 ANQGSEA. The CDR3 is 12 amino acids.